The 4 T cell receptor beta chains below were found in one sample sequenced in a study of blood T cell repertoires in COVID-19. TCRdb's copy holds only in-frame clones and misses some; the assay was immunoSEQ multiplex PCR. The repertoire holds roughly 100,000 clones, over 80% seen once, with 5% to 6% in the top ten. Sequencing was done on a sample of peripheral blood. These receptors all stem from a man aged 50-60 years with active COVID-19.

V gene TRBV6-1 combines with J gene TRBJ2-2; 10 nucleotides line up with TRBD2. With 3 bases clipped from V and 4 bases from J, the junction kept 2 bases outside the gene matches. This CDR3 has 15 residues. CDR1 and CDR2 (germline): MNHNS, SASEGT. The CDR3 DNA is TGTGCCAGCAGTGACCCTAGCGGGAGCACCGGGGAGCTGTTTTTT. Protein: CASSDPSGSTGELFF.

CDR3: CASSQGLAGGPYEQYF. The CDR3 nucleotides are TGTGCCAGCAGCCAAGGGCTAGCGGGAGGGCCATACGAGCAGTACTTC. This rearrangement joins TRBV4-2 to TRBJ2-7; 12 positions match TRBD2. V was pared by 1 base and J by 4 bases, with 5 bases of the junction left unmatched. The CDR3 consists of 16 residues. CDR1 is LGHNA and CDR2 is YNFKEQ in the germline V gene.

This chain connects TRBV7-2 to TRBJ1-2; D is unclear. There are 14 residues in the CDR3. V lost 2 bases and J 2 bases, leaving 9 bases between the germline ends. CDR1 and CDR2 (germline): SGHTA, FQGNSA. Here the CDR3 DNA reads TGTGCCAGCAGCTTATGGCAACCCAACTATGGCTACACCTTC. This gives the protein CASSLWQPNYGYTF.

V gene TRBV9 combines with J gene TRBJ2-2; TRBD2 aligns across 9 bases. CDR3 length: 16 residues. Germline lookup yields CDR1 SGDLS and CDR2 YYNGEE. V was pared by 4 bases and J by 5 bases, with 9 bases of the junction left unmatched. CDR3 protein: CASSPERGRGTGELFF. In DNA, the CDR3 is TGTGCCAGCAGCCCCGAGCGCGGGAGGGGAACCGGGGAGCTGTTTTTT.